A single sample gave rise to the 26 T cell receptor beta chains below, sequenced in a study of response to subunit inactivated influenza vaccine. TCRdb re-analysed the RT-PCR reads in MiXCR, keeping a single row per CDR3 protein. The repertoire consists of 700,000 to 900,000 distinct CDR3 sequences, with 21% occurring once and the leading ten covering roughly 10%. Specimen: PBMCs from blood, collected 4 to 6 days after vaccination. These receptor sequences come from a man in his forties or fifties who received an inactivated influenza vaccine.

V usage is TRBV18 and J usage is TRBJ2-2; D gene unclear. Germline assignment: CDR1 KGHSH and CDR2 LQKENI. V lost 5 bases and J lost 0, with 10 bases in between. The CDR3 contains 15 residues. The CDR3 spells CASSIDTANTGELFF. Here the CDR3 DNA reads TGTGCCAGCTCAATCGACACTGCGAACACCGGGGAGCTGTTTTTT.

This rearrangement joins TRBV20-1 to TRBJ2-2; a weak D match, TRBD2 (5 bases). Trimming left V 0 bases short and J 2 bases short, with 13 bases between. This CDR3 contains 16 residues. Germline CDR1 and CDR2: DFQATT and SNEGSKA (reference sequence). The DNA of the CDR3 is TGCAGTGCTAGAGATGCGGCTAGCCGCAACACCGGGGAGCTGTTTTTT. This sequence encodes CSARDAASRNTGELFF.

This chain uses TRBV6-2 or TRBV6-3 with TRBJ2-7; a weak D match, TRBD1 (6 bases). The germline V gene encodes CDR1 MNHEY and CDR2 SVGEGT. The V and J ends lost 0 bases and 2 bases respectively, with 14 bases between them. This CDR3 contains 16 residues. CDR3 in DNA: TGTGCCAGCAGTTACTCCCCGGACAGCGATCCCTACGAGCAGTACTTC. Residues: CASSYSPDSDPYEQYF.

This chain joins TRBV20-1 and TRBJ2-1; D gene unclear. Looked up from germline, CDR1 is DFQATT and CDR2 is SNEGSKA (reference sequence). The V end was cut by 2 bases, the J end by 4 bases, with 12 bases between. The CDR3 runs 14 residues. The DNA for the CDR3 is TGCAGTGCTAGACAGGCACATCAGTACAATGAGCAGTTCTTC. The encoded protein is CSARQAHQYNEQFF.

This chain joins TRBV19 and TRBJ2-7, with no clear D. The CDR3 runs 13 residues. The germline gives CDR1 LNHDA, CDR2 SQIVND (reference sequence). Trimming pared 3 bases from V and 2 bases from J, leaving 8 bases between. The CDR3 DNA reads as TGTGCCAGTAGTATGAATGGGGCCTACGAGCAGTACTTC. Translating it yields CASSMNGAYEQYF.

The chain uses TRBV4-3 and TRBJ1-2; tentatively, D is TRBD1 (6 bases). This CDR3 has 16 residues. The germline gives CDR1 LGHNA, CDR2 YSLEER. Trimming left V 0 bases short and J 4 bases short, with 15 bases between. The CDR3 is CASSQELGAGIYGYTF. CDR3 nucleotides: TGCGCCAGCAGCCAAGAATTGGGGGCCGGAATCTATGGCTACACCTTC.

This clonotype was detected ten times or more. V is TRBV5-1 and J is TRBJ1-1, with D possibly matching TRBD1 (5 bases). Trimming removed 2 bases at V and 0 bases at J, with 8 bases between. CDR1 SGHRS and CDR2 YFSETQ come from the germline V gene. This CDR3 has 14 amino acids. The DNA for the CDR3 is TGCGCCAGCAGCTTATCAGGGATGAACACTGAAGCTTTCTTT. Its protein product is CASSLSGMNTEAFF.

The chain has TRBV25-1 and TRBJ1-5; 7 nucleotides align to TRBD1. Germline V gives CDR1 MGHDK, CDR2 SYGVNS. CDR3 length equals 15 residues. After removal of 3 bases from V and 3 bases from J, the junction contained 5 bases not matched to a gene. The CDR3 spells CASSERGQYNQPQHF. CDR3 nucleotide sequence: TGTGCCAGCAGTGAGAGGGGACAGTACAATCAGCCCCAGCATTTT.

The CDR3 DNA sequence: TGTGCCAGCAGCCCGAGGACAAGACCGAACTATGGCTACACCTTC. Translation gives CASSPRTRPNYGYTF. The V call is TRBV7-9, the J call TRBJ1-2, with D tentatively TRBD1 (5 bases). Germline CDR1 is SEHNR and CDR2 is FQNEAQ (reference sequence). Trimming took off 5 bases at V and 2 bases at J, with 15 bases between the two ends. The CDR3 consists of 15 residues. The entire variable domain, with the rest obtained from reference TRBV7-9 and TRBJ1-2, is as follows: DTGVSQNPRHKITKRGQNVTFRCDPISEHNRLYWYRQTLGQGPEFLTYFQNEAQLEKSRLLSDRFSAERPKGSFSTLEIQRTEQGDSAMYLCASSPRTRPNYGYTFGSGTRLTVV.

V and J are TRBV5-1 and TRBJ2-5; TRBD2 matches 13 bases. CDR3 length: 13 residues. Germline loops: CDR1 SGHRS, CDR2 YFSETQ. J was trimmed by 5 bases and V by 8 bases; bases with no gene match: 3. The CDR3 here is CASGLAGEETQYF. The CDR3, as DNA: TGCGCCAGTGGACTAGCGGGAGAGGAGACCCAGTACTTC.

This clonotype was picked up a small number of times. The CDR3 loop is CASSFSWYEQYF. CDR3 DNA: TGTGCCAGCAGCTTTAGTTGGTACGAGCAGTACTTC. The rearrangement joins TRBV12-3 or TRBV12-4 to TRBJ2-7; D ambiguous. The CDR3 is made up of 12 amino acids. Trimming left V 6 bases short and J 4 bases short, with 10 bases between.

This clonotype was counted a few times. The J gene is TRBJ2-1, the V gene TRBV6-5, with D perhaps TRBD1 (6 bases). From germline, CDR1 is MNHEY and CDR2 SVGAGI. CDR3 length equals 16 residues. Trimming took off 0 bases at V and 4 bases at J, with 13 bases between the two ends. CDR3 DNA sequence: TGTGCCAGCAGTTACTCAGGCAGGGGCCGTTACAATGAGCAGTTCTTC. Translating it yields CASSYSGRGRYNEQFF.

In this sample, this clonotype turned up a few times. V gene TRBV5-6 combines with J gene TRBJ1-2; possibly TRBD1 for D (6 bases). The CDR3 is 12 residues long. V lost 4 bases and J lost 9, with 13 bases in between. Germline V gene data show CDR1 as SGHDT and CDR2 as YYEEEE. CDR3 nucleotides: TGTGCCAGCAGCGCGGGAGGGGGAAGCTACACCTTC. It specifies CASSAGGGSYTF.

The sample holds a few counts of this clonotype. The DNA of the CDR3 is TGTGCCAGCAGCTACGAGGGTGGCGGACCCACAGATACGCAGTATTTT. Its protein product is CASSYEGGGPTDTQYF. J is TRBJ2-3 and V is TRBV13; a possible D gene is TRBD2 (5 bases). The germline V and J ends were trimmed by 4 bases and 2 bases, with 16 bases remaining between them. This CDR3 region has 16 residues. Germline-derived CDR1 and CDR2 are PRHDT and FYEKMQ (reference sequence). Variable domain in full (rest from reference TRBV13 and TRBJ2-3): AAGVIQSPRHLIKEKRETATLKCYPIPRHDTVYWYQQGPGQDPQFLISFYEKMQSDKGSIPDRFSAQQFSDYHSELNMSSLELGDSALYFCASSYEGGGPTDTQYFGPGTRLTVL.

The J gene is TRBJ1-3, the V gene TRBV6-1; the match to TRBD1 covers 8 bases. V was clipped by 5 bases and J by 2 bases; unmatched bases: 5. Germline CDR1 MNHNS, CDR2 SASEGT. CDR3 size: 15 residues. The CDR3 loop is CASSPDRVAGNTIYF. The CDR3 nucleotides read TGTGCCAGCAGTCCGGACAGGGTGGCTGGAAACACCATATATTTT.

This chain connects TRBV7-3 to TRBJ2-1, with 8 bases fitting TRBD1. Germline V gene data show CDR1 as SGHTA and CDR2 as FQGTGA. V shed 2 bases, J shed 8 bases, and the junction held 8 bases outside the gene matches. This CDR3 contains 15 residues. The CDR3 reads CASSLEGQGYYEQFF. CDR3 bases: TGTGCCAGCAGCTTAGAAGGACAGGGTTACTATGAGCAGTTCTTC.

About this clonotype itself: A read error is possible here, since a much larger clone lies one base away. The chain is built from TRBV10-3 and TRBJ2-2; D unclear. The V end lost 4 bases, the J end lost 9 bases, and 12 bases lay between the germline ends. From germline, CDR1 is ENHRY and CDR2 SYGVKD. The CDR3 extends over 13 amino acids. The CDR3 sequence: CAISVSTERELFF. As DNA, the CDR3 is TGTGCCATCAGTGTGTCGACTGAACGGGAGCTGTTTTTT.

The chain recombines TRBV5-5 with TRBJ2-5; D perhaps matches TRBD2 (6 bases). Germline loops: CDR1 SGHKS, CDR2 YYEKEE (reference sequence). The CDR3 totals 14 residues. V lost 4 bases to trimming and J lost 5 bases, with 15 bases between them. The chain's CDR3 is CASSPRRDPETQYF. In DNA, the CDR3 is TGTGCCAGCAGCCCACGGAGGGACCCGGAGACCCAGTACTTC.

This clonotype was seen ten or more times. The chain combines TRBV4-3 with TRBJ2-7; TRBD1 aligns across 9 bases. The CDR3 is 16 amino acids. The V and J ends lost 0 bases and 2 bases, in that order; junction bases with no gene match: 5. Germline V lookup: CDR1 LGHNA, CDR2 YSLEER. CDR3 loop: CASSQDWGTGTYEQYF. The CDR3 DNA reads as TGCGCCAGCAGCCAAGATTGGGGGACAGGGACCTACGAGCAGTACTTC.

The chain uses TRBV7-2 and TRBJ1-6; TRBD1 agrees at 8 bases. Trimming at V came to 2 bases and at J to 5 bases, leaving 2 bases not matched to a gene. CDR1 is SGHTA, CDR2 FQGNSA, per germline. CDR3 length equals 15 residues. CDR3 bases: TGTGCCAGCAGCTTACAGGGGGCGGATAATTCACCCCTCCACTTT. Its protein product is CASSLQGADNSPLHF.

The chain uses TRBV4-1 and TRBJ2-4; TRBD1 is a possible D gene (7 bases). This CDR3 contains 14 residues. Trimming shortened V by 0 bases and J by 7 bases, and 10 bases separated the two germline ends. Looked up from germline, CDR1 is MGHRA and CDR2 is YSYEKL. CDR3 sequence: CASSQDPGGNIQYF. The CDR3 DNA reads as TGCGCCAGCAGCCAAGACCCAGGGGGGAACATTCAGTACTTC.

V gene TRBV6-1 combines with J gene TRBJ1-4; the D is unclear. The CDR3 is 14 residues long. The V end lost 6 bases, the J end lost 3 bases, and 11 bases lay between the germline ends. CDR1 MNHNS and CDR2 SASEGT come from the germline V gene. CDR3 loop: CASRLAGSNEKLFF. The CDR3 region has the DNA TGTGCCAGCAGACTAGCCGGGTCTAATGAAAAACTGTTTTTT.

CDR3 coding DNA: TGTGCCAGCAGAGGACTAGCGGGGGGGTCCCACGAGCAGTACTTC. Translation gives CASRGLAGGSHEQYF. The chain combines TRBV12-3 or TRBV12-4 with TRBJ2-7; TRBD2 agrees at 15 bases. The CDR3 has 15 amino acids. Trimming at V came to 6 bases and at J to 5 bases, leaving 5 bases not matched to a gene.

The chain carries TRBV5-1 and TRBJ2-1; no firm D call. CDR1 is SGHRS, CDR2 YFSETQ, per germline. The CDR3 extends over 13 amino acids. Between the trimmed V and J ends, which lost 2 bases and 2 bases, there was a span of 5 bases. CDR3 residues: CASSFSAYNEQFF. Here the CDR3 DNA reads TGCGCCAGCAGCTTTAGTGCCTACAATGAGCAGTTCTTC.

This chain joins TRBV27 and TRBJ2-5; the match to TRBD1 covers 12 bases. The CDR3 is 15 amino acids. Germline assignment: CDR1 MNHEY and CDR2 SMNVEV (reference sequence). The junction had 4 bases not matched to a gene; V was cut back by 4 bases and J by 4 bases. The CDR3 spells CASSSGTGGIETQYF. CDR3 bases: TGTGCCAGCAGTTCGGGGACAGGGGGCATAGAGACCCAGTACTTC.

The chain combines TRBV20-1 with TRBJ2-1; 9 nucleotides line up with TRBD2. This CDR3 comprises 17 residues. V was pared by 5 bases and J by 7 bases, with 18 bases of the junction left unmatched. The germline V gene has CDR1 DFQATT and CDR2 SNEGSKA (reference sequence). The CDR3, as DNA: TGCAGTGCTCCTCACTTCCTAGCGGGATTCCCGGGGAATGAGCAGTTCTTC. Translation: CSAPHFLAGFPGNEQFF.